These 17 T cell receptor beta chains originate from one sample sequenced in a study of blood T cell repertoires in COVID-19. Profiled with immunoSEQ multiplex PCR; TCRdb holds only in-frame clones, not every one. The data hold over 250,000 clones, with 80% to 90% observed a single time. The material sequenced was PBMCs or T cells enriched from blood (not recorded which). These receptors all stem from a woman in her twenties or thirties who had recovered from COVID-19.

The chain has TRBV19 and TRBJ1-2; the D gene is possibly TRBD1 (6 bases). Germline V gene data show CDR1 as LNHDA and CDR2 as SQIVND (reference sequence). CDR3 length equals 14 residues. V was shortened by 5 bases and J by 3 bases, with 13 bases between the two germline ends. The CDR3 region has the DNA TGTGCCAGTAGTTCACAGGGTGGGGACTATGGCTACACCTTC. Amino acid sequence: CASSSQGGDYGYTF.

The chain links TRBV6-5 to TRBJ2-5; D not resolved. Between the trimmed V and J ends, which lost 6 bases and 5 bases, there was a span of 16 bases. CDR1 is MNHEY and CDR2 is SVGAGI in the germline V gene. This CDR3 has 14 amino acids. The CDR3 DNA reads TGTGCCAGCAGCTCCCCCCCTCTACTCGAGACCCAGTACTTC. The encoded protein is CASSSPPLLETQYF.

The V and J genes are TRBV12-3 or TRBV12-4 and TRBJ2-1; D may be TRBD2 (6 bases). V was pared by 3 bases and J by 16 bases, with 19 bases between. The CDR3 has 13 amino acids. The CDR3 DNA reads as TGTGCCAGCAGTTTCCGAGATTCGGGTAGCGGATTCTTC. Its protein is CASSFRDSGSGFF.

In nucleotides, the CDR3 is TGTGCCAGCAGCTTAGAGCGGGGGAGCACAGATACGCAGTATTTT. Translation: CASSLERGSTDTQYF. The genes are TRBV11-2 and TRBJ2-3; TRBD2 matches 7 bases. V lost 0 bases to trimming and J lost 0 bases; unmatched junction nucleotides: 0. CDR3 length: 15 residues. Germline V gene sequence: CDR1 SGHAT, CDR2 FQNNGV.

This clone was detected a few times. Here the CDR3 omits its conserved ending phenylalanine or tryptophan, so a read error is the likely source. The DNA is omitted, as the CDR3 cannot be located on it reliably, and the CDR3 follows TCRdb's listing. V usage is TRBV23-1 and J usage is TRBJ1-2; the D segment call TRBD1 is taken from the table without a DNA check. TRBV23-1 is annotated as an ORF whose role is uncertain. Including both end residues, the CDR3 is 14 amino acids long. The CDR3 here is CASSQGGQGGQGAL.

This chain joins TRBV5-1 and TRBJ2-2; possibly TRBD2 for D (6 bases). The germline V and J ends were trimmed by 0 bases and 10 bases, with 10 bases remaining between them. The CDR3 consists of 13 residues. CDR1 is SGHRS and CDR2 is YFSETQ in the germline V gene. CDR3 nucleotides: TGCGCCAGCAGCTTGGTGACGGGAGCGGAGCTGTTTTTT. It encodes CASSLVTGAELFF.

This chain links TRBV28 with TRBJ1-1, with 9 nucleotides matching TRBD1. Germline CDR1 is MDHEN and CDR2 is SYDVKM. With 8 bases clipped from V and 4 bases from J, the junction kept 14 bases outside the gene matches. CDR3 length equals 16 residues. CDR3 protein: CASRPDRGDRSTEAFF. The CDR3 coding sequence is TGTGCCAGCCGACCCGACAGGGGGGATAGGAGCACTGAAGCTTTCTTT.

This clone occurred a few times. V gene TRBV29-1 combines with J gene TRBJ1-1, with D maybe TRBD1 (5 bases). The CDR3 is 13 residues long. V was trimmed by 7 bases and J by 5 bases, leaving 17 bases between them. CDR1 and CDR2 (germline): SQVTM, ANQGSEA. CDR3 residues: CSATTAGGTEAFF. In DNA, the CDR3 is TGCAGCGCCACGACAGCCGGCGGTACTGAAGCTTTCTTT.

The chain carries TRBV11-1 and TRBJ2-2, with 9 bases matching TRBD1. V was pared by 3 bases and J by 5 bases, with 7 bases of the junction left unmatched. CDR3 length equals 16 residues. Germline values: CDR1 SGHAT, CDR2 FQDESV (reference sequence). The CDR3 DNA is TGTGCCAGCAGCTTTACAGGGGGCTTGTCAACCGGGGAGCTGTTTTTT. It specifies CASSFTGGLSTGELFF.

The CDR3 loop is CASSQDRQSNYGYTF. The DNA for the CDR3 is TGTGCCAGCAGCCAAGATCGACAGTCCAACTATGGCTACACCTTC. This rearrangement joins TRBV4-2 to TRBJ1-2; a possible D gene is TRBD1 (5 bases). This CDR3 comprises 15 residues. Deletions cut 0 bases from V and 2 bases from J, with 10 bases between. Germline lookup yields CDR1 LGHNA and CDR2 YNFKEQ.

The gene calls are TRBV9 and TRBJ2-5, with TRBD1 as a possible D gene (7 bases). The CDR3 is made up of 15 amino acids. Germline CDR1 and CDR2: SGDLS and YYNGEE. The V end was cut by 0 bases, the J end by 4 bases, with 13 bases between. CDR3 DNA sequence: TGTGCCAGCAGCGTAGACAGGGGACTTGGAGAGACCCAGTACTTC. It codes for CASSVDRGLGETQYF.

V gene TRBV28 combines with J gene TRBJ1-6, with 10 bases aligning to TRBD1. Looked up from germline, CDR1 is MDHEN and CDR2 is SYDVKM. The CDR3 loop spans 15 amino acids. With 3 bases clipped from V and 10 bases from J, the junction kept 6 bases outside the gene matches. CDR3 sequence reads: CASSLWDRGRSPLHF. The CDR3 DNA follows: TGTGCCAGCAGTTTGTGGGACAGGGGACGCTCACCCCTCCACTTT.

V usage is TRBV30 and J usage is TRBJ2-1; the D gene is possibly TRBD1 (5 bases). There are 13 residues in the CDR3. Germline values: CDR1 GTSNPN, CDR2 SVGIG (reference sequence). Trimming pared 4 bases from V and 5 bases from J, leaving 12 bases between. The CDR3 nucleotides are TGTGCCTGGAACGCAGGGTACGACAATGAGCAGTTCTTC. This codes for CAWNAGYDNEQFF. Full variable domain (outside the CDR3, taken from reference TRBV30 and TRBJ2-1): SQTIHQWPATLVQPVGSPLSLECTVEGTSNPNLYWYRQAAGRGLQLLFYSVGIGQISSEVPQNLSASRPQDRQFILSSKKLLLSDSGFYLCAWNAGYDNEQFFGPGTRLTVL.

CDR3 DNA sequence: TGCGCCAGCAGCTACACACCGGGACAGGGATTTACGCCGAACACCATATATTTT. This translates into CASSYTPGQGFTPNTIYF. This chain uses TRBV5-1 with TRBJ1-3; 9 bases fit TRBD1. Germline V CDR1 and CDR2: SGHRS, YFSETQ. The CDR3 totals 18 residues. The J segment lost 7 bases and the V segment lost 3 bases, leaving 17 bases of the junction unmatched.

The rearrangement links TRBV27 to TRBJ1-3; D unresolved. The V gene's germline CDR1 is MNHEY and CDR2 SMNVEV (reference sequence). The CDR3 spans 15 residues. Trimming removed 2 bases at V and 2 bases at J, with 10 bases between. CDR3 DNA: TGTGCCAGCAGTTTAGACGGAGGGCCTGGAAACACCATATATTTT. It yields the protein CASSLDGGPGNTIYF.

This clone appeared once. V usage is TRBV27 and J usage is TRBJ1-2; 7 nucleotides agree with TRBD1. The germline CDR1 and CDR2 sequences are MNHEY and SMNVEV (reference sequence). This CDR3 region has 16 residues. Trimming removed 10 bases from V and 7 bases from J; junction bases left unmatched: 21. The CDR3: CATKREWGQLSLGYTF. Here the CDR3 DNA reads TGTGCCACGAAGAGGGAGTGGGGACAGCTATCTCTTGGCTACACCTTC.

This rearrangement joins TRBV7-8 to TRBJ2-1; TRBD2 agrees at 13 bases. Germline CDR1 reads SGHVS; CDR2 reads FQNEAQ. The V gene end was trimmed by 5 bases and the J gene end by 8 bases; junction bases not matched to a gene: 6. The CDR3 has 15 amino acids. CDR3 sequence: CASSIRTSGGDEQFF. In DNA form, the CDR3 reads TGTGCCAGCAGCATCAGGACTAGCGGGGGTGATGAGCAGTTCTTC.